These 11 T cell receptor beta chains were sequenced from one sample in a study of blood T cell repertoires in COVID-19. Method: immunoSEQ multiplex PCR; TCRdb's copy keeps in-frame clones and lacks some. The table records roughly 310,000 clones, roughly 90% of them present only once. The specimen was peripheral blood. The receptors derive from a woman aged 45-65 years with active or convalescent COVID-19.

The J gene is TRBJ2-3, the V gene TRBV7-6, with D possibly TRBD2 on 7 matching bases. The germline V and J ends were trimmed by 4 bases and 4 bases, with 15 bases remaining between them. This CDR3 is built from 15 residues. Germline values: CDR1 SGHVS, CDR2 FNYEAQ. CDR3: CASSSLVGGPDTQYF. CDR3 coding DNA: TGTGCCAGCAGCTCCCTGGTCGGGGGGCCAGATACGCAGTATTTT.

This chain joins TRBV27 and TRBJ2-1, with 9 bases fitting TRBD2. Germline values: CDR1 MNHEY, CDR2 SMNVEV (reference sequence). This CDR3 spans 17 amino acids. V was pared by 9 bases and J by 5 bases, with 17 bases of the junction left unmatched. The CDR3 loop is CASTNRALAGSDNEQFF. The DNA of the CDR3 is TGTGCCAGTACCAACCGCGCCCTAGCGGGGTCGGACAATGAGCAGTTCTTC.

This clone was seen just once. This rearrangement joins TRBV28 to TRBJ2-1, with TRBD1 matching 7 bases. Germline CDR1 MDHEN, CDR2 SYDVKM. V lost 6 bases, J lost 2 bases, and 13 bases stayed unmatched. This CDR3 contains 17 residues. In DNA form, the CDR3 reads TGTGCCAGCAGCAAAACGGGACAGCCTGTGACCTACAATGAGCAGTTCTTC. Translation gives CASSKTGQPVTYNEQFF.

CDR3: CASRVDGRGAEQYF. CDR3 in DNA: TGTGCCAGCAGAGTGGATGGCAGGGGAGCCGAGCAGTACTTC. The chain is built from TRBV6-5 and TRBJ2-7; D is possibly TRBD1 (6 bases). The germline V gene has CDR1 MNHEY and CDR2 SVGAGI. The CDR3 is made up of 14 amino acids. Deletions cut 6 bases from V and 6 bases from J, with 18 bases between.

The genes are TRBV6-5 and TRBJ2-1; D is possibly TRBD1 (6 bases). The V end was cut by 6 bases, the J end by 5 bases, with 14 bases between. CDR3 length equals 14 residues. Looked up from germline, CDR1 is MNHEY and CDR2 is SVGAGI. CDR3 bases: TGTGCCAGCAGCCGCGACAGGTTAAACAATGAGCAGTTCTTC. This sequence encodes CASSRDRLNNEQFF.

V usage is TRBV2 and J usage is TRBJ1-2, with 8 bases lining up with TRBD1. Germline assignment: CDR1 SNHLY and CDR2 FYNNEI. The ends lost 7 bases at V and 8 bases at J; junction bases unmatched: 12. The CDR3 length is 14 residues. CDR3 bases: TGTGCCAGCAATTTTATAGGGACAGGCGACGGCTACACCTTC. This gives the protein CASNFIGTGDGYTF.

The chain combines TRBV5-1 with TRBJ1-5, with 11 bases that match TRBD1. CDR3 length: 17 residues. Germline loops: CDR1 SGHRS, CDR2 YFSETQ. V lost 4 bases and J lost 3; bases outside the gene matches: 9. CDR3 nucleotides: TGCGCCAGCAGCCCCCAGGGGACAGGGGGTTACAATCAGCCCCAGCATTTT. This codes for CASSPQGTGGYNQPQHF.

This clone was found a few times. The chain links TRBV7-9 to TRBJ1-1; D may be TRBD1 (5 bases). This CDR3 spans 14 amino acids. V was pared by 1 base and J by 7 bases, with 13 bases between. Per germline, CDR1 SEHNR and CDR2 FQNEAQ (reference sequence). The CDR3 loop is CASSLVVDSFEAFF. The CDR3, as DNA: TGTGCCAGCAGCTTAGTAGTAGACAGTTTTGAAGCTTTCTTT. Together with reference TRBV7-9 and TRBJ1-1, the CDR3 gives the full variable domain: DTGVSQNPRHKITKRGQNVTFRCDPISEHNRLYWYRQTLGQGPEFLTYFQNEAQLEKSRLLSDRFSAERPKGSFSTLEIQRTEQGDSAMYLCASSLVVDSFEAFFGQGTRLTVV.

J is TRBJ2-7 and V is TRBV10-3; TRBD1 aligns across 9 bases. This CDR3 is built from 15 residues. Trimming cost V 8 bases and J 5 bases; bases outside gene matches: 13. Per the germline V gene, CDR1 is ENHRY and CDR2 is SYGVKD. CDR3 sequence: CAIGGNTGGYNEQYF. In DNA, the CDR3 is TGTGCCATCGGAGGGAATACAGGGGGCTACAACGAGCAGTACTTC.

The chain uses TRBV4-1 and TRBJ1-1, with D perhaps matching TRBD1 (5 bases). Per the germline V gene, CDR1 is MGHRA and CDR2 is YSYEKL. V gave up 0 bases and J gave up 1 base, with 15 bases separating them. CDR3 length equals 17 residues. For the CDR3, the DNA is TGCGCCAGCAGCCAAGATTTCACAAGGGGTTCGAACACTGAAGCTTTCTTT. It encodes CASSQDFTRGSNTEAFF.

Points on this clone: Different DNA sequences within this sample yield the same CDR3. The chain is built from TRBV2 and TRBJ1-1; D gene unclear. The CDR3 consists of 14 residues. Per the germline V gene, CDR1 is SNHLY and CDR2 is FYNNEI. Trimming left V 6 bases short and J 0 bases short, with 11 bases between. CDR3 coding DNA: TGTGCCAGCAGCAGAACAGCCTTGAACACTGAAGCTTTCTTT. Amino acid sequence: CASSRTALNTEAFF.